The rows below give T cell receptor beta chains drawn from one sample of a study of T-cell memory formation after mild COVID-19. TCRdb ran MiXCR on the 5' RACE reads and lists one entry per CDR3 protein. This sample carries 150,000 to 200,000 distinct CDR3 sequences, 9.5% to 13% of them seen once, and the ten largest clones take about 3.8%. Sequencing used PBMCs or a T cell subset sorted from them (not recorded which). These receptors were collected from a man aged 18-30 years who had mild COVID-19 (a few samples of this study predate the infection). Cell type and time point are not known. CDR3s include the opening cysteine and the closing phenylalanine or tryptophan. Fields, in order: D gene, clone size, J gene, V gene, CDR3 protein, CDR3 DNA. D genes are given only for firm matches. Clone size is given for some rows only: seen once, a few or many times, or a class if the clone is expanded.

NA,many,TRBJ1-2,TRBV7-9,CASSLRGGYTF,TGTGCCAGCAGCTTACGGGGCGGCTACACCTTC
NA,few,TRBJ1-5,TRBV25-1,CASSEGRHSNQPQHF,TGTGCCAGCAGTGAAGGCAGACATAGCAATCAGCCCCAGCATTTT
NA,few,TRBJ1-4,TRBV20-1,CSAPRGGEEKLFF,TGCAGTGCGCCGCGAGGAGGGGAAGAAAAACTGTTTTTT
NA,few,TRBJ1-1,TRBV3-1,CASSQRQNTEAFF,TGTGCCAGCAGCCAACGCCAGAACACTGAAGCTTTCTTT
TRBD1,NA,TRBJ1-6,TRBV28,CASSSPGQVSPLHF,TGTGCCAGCAGTTCGCCGGGACAGGTTTCACCCCTCCACTTT
NA,NA,TRBJ1-1,TRBV12-3/TRBV12-4,CASNLQQGSAFF,TGTGCCAGCAACCTCCAACAAGGTTCGGCTTTCTTT
TRBD2,NA,TRBJ2-5,TRBV27,CASNPASGPQETQYF,TGTGCCAGCAACCCCGCTAGCGGACCCCAAGAGACCCAGTACTTC
NA,NA,TRBJ1-5,TRBV12-3/TRBV12-4,CASSFVLEPQHF,TGTGCCAGCAGTTTTGTCTTGGAGCCCCAGCATTTT
NA,NA,TRBJ2-1,TRBV20-1,CSAQPAGGTYNEQFF,TGCAGTGCGCAGCCGGCCGGGGGCACATACAATGAGCAGTTCTTC
TRBD2,many,TRBJ2-1,TRBV7-2,CASRGSSGSYNEQFF,TGTGCCAGCAGGGGATCTAGCGGGAGCTACAATGAGCAGTTCTTC
NA,few,TRBJ2-2,TRBV6-2/TRBV6-3,CASSYTGGRNTGELFF,TGTGCCAGCAGTTACACGGGGGGCAGGAACACCGGGGAGCTGTTTTTT
NA,many,TRBJ2-2,TRBV5-5,CASSSQGTGELFF,TGTGCCAGCAGCTCTCAGGGTACCGGGGAGCTGTTTTTT
TRBD1,few,TRBJ2-5,TRBV15,CATSSLNRGGPPSRETQYF,TGTGCCACCAGCAGTCTTAACAGGGGCGGACCGCCTTCCCGGGAGACCCAGTACTTC
NA,many,TRBJ2-4,TRBV7-3,CASSYRGDRQNIQYF,TGTGCCAGCAGCTACCGCGGGGACAGACAAAACATTCAGTACTTC
TRBD1,few,TRBJ2-7,TRBV2,CASSGPGQNSYEQYF,TGTGCCAGCAGTGGTCCGGGACAGAATTCCTACGAGCAGTACTTC
NA,few,TRBJ1-6,TRBV6-4,CASSAGHYNSPLHF,TGTGCCAGCAGTGCCGGGCACTATAATTCACCCCTCCACTTT
NA,NA,TRBJ2-3,TRBV28,CASNTGQDTQYF,TGTGCCAGCAATACAGGTCAAGATACGCAGTATTTT
NA,few,TRBJ1-1,TRBV9,CASSVANGGTEAFF,TGTGCCAGCAGCGTAGCTAATGGGGGGACTGAAGCTTTCTTT
TRBD1,few,TRBJ2-2,TRBV28,CASGGTGGPNTGELFF,TGTGCCAGCGGGGGGACAGGCGGACCGAACACCGGGGAGCTGTTTTTT
NA,NA,TRBJ2-2,TRBV11-1,CASSLNGAGELFF,TGTGCCAGCAGCTTAAACGGAGCCGGGGAGCTGTTTTTT
TRBD1,few,TRBJ1-1,TRBV7-2,CASSVTGQGRTEAFF,TGTGCCAGCAGCGTAACGGGACAGGGGAGGACTGAAGCTTTCTTT
TRBD1,NA,TRBJ1-5,TRBV12-3/TRBV12-4,CASSTGARQPQHF,TGTGCCAGCAGTACAGGGGCTCGACAGCCCCAGCATTTT
NA,NA,TRBJ1-2,TRBV29-1,CSVEVPAGGYTF,TGCAGCGTTGAGGTCCCCGCGGGTGGCTACACCTTC
NA,few,TRBJ2-2,TRBV7-9,CASSSVRVFGGELFF,TGTGCCAGCAGCTCCGTCCGGGTATTCGGCGGGGAGCTGTTTTTT
NA,many,TRBJ2-2,TRBV5-1,CASSLSGELFF,TGCGCCAGCAGCTTGTCCGGGGAGCTGTTTTTT
NA,NA,TRBJ2-7,TRBV9,CASSVSPLRDRYEQYF,TGTGCCAGCAGCGTATCCCCCTTGAGAGACAGATACGAGCAGTACTTC
NA,few,TRBJ1-4,TRBV7-6,CASSHHGRGEKLFF,TGTGCCAGCAGTCATCACGGAAGAGGTGAAAAACTGTTTTTT
NA,many,TRBJ2-3,TRBV5-1,CASSPYDSSTDTQYF,TGCGCCAGCAGCCCCTATGACAGCAGCACAGATACGCAGTATTTT
NA,few,TRBJ1-6,TRBV3-1,CASSQRDGSSYNSPLHF,TGTGCCAGCAGCCAACGCGACGGTAGCTCCTATAATTCACCCCTCCACTTT
NA,NA,TRBJ2-3,TRBV6-6,CASSYKEDTQYF,TGTGCCAGCAGTTACAAGGAAGATACGCAGTATTTT
NA,many,TRBJ2-2,TRBV5-1,CASSPIGQGNTGELFF,TGCGCCAGCAGTCCAATTGGGCAGGGTAACACCGGGGAGCTGTTTTTT
TRBD2,few,TRBJ2-3,TRBV3-1,CASSQEGLRTDTQYF,TGTGCCAGCAGCCAAGAGGGACTACGCACAGATACGCAGTATTTT
NA,NA,TRBJ2-5,TRBV9,CASSVRPGRQETQYF,TGTGCCAGCAGCGTAAGGCCGGGTAGGCAAGAGACCCAGTACTTC
NA,NA,TRBJ1-2,TRBV12-3/TRBV12-4,CASSTSSGGYTF,TGTGCCAGCAGTACCTCCTCCGGGGGCTACACCTTC
NA,NA,TRBJ1-5,TRBV2,CASSDGYKRGNQPQHF,TGTGCCAGCTCGGACGGCTACAAAAGGGGCAATCAGCCCCAGCATTTT
TRBD2,NA,TRBJ2-1,TRBV7-2,CASSLGAGGNEQFF,TGTGCCAGCAGCTTGGGAGCGGGGGGAAATGAGCAGTTCTTC
NA,NA,TRBJ1-2,TRBV10-3,CAISRANYGYTF,TGTGCCATCAGTAGAGCTAACTATGGCTACACCTTC
NA,NA,TRBJ2-3,TRBV7-9,CASSVRGLITDTQYF,TGTGCCAGCAGCGTACGGGGACTCATCACAGATACGCAGTATTTT
TRBD1,NA,TRBJ1-5,TRBV6-5,CATSRDSSISPQHF,TGTGCCACGTCCCGGGACAGCTCAATCAGCCCCCAGCATTTT
TRBD1,few,TRBJ1-5,TRBV7-2,CASSKQGNQPQHF,TGTGCCAGCAGCAAACAGGGGAATCAGCCCCAGCATTTT
NA,many,TRBJ2-3,TRBV6-5,CASSPLNRADTQYF,TGTGCCAGCAGCCCGCTCAATAGGGCAGATACGCAGTATTTT
NA,medium-sized,TRBJ1-2,TRBV7-9,CASSEQVYGYTF,TGTGCCAGCAGCGAACAAGTTTATGGCTACACCTTC
TRBD1,NA,TRBJ1-4,TRBV7-2,CASSPLQGAGEKLFF,TGTGCCAGCAGCCCTTTACAGGGGGCCGGGGAAAAACTGTTTTTT
NA,NA,TRBJ2-6,TRBV27,CASSLTGAGANVLTF,TGTGCCAGCAGTTTAACGGGGGCAGGGGCCAACGTCCTGACTTTC
NA,many,TRBJ2-7,TRBV4-3,CASSQVGGTYEQYF,TGCGCCAGCAGCCAAGTTGGGGGTACCTACGAGCAGTACTTC
NA,NA,TRBJ1-1,TRBV7-9,CASSSGVGRTEAFF,TGTGCCAGCAGCTCAGGGGTTGGCAGGACTGAAGCTTTCTTT
NA,many,TRBJ1-6,TRBV4-3,CASSQEANRDPSPLHF,TGCGCCAGCAGCCAAGAGGCGAACAGGGACCCTTCACCCCTCCACTTT
NA,NA,TRBJ1-3,TRBV7-6,CASSLGQRNTIYF,TGTGCCAGCAGCTTAGGACAGAGAAACACCATATATTTT